This TCR beta chain was retrieved from a study of cytomegalovirus exposure and HLA in healthy donors. This CDR3 region has 15 residues. Germline loops: CDR1 GTSNPN, CDR2 SVGIG (reference sequence). The germline V and J ends were trimmed by 3 bases and 0 bases, with 11 bases remaining between them. PCR was performed using 60 Vbeta and 13 Jbeta primers. Using immunoSEQ multiplex PCR, the repertoire was profiled, and TCRdb retains in-frame clones only, with some absent. Of about 160,000 clones in the sample, 65% to 85% were seen once. This chain uses TRBV30 with TRBJ2-2, with a weak D call TRBD2 (6 bases). The receptor comes from a male donor in good health and CMV-seropositive. Sequencing used PBMCs. CDR3 DNA: TGTGCCTGGAGATTTGGAGGGACGAACACCGGGGAGCTGTTTTTT. Translated: CAWRFGGTNTGELFF.